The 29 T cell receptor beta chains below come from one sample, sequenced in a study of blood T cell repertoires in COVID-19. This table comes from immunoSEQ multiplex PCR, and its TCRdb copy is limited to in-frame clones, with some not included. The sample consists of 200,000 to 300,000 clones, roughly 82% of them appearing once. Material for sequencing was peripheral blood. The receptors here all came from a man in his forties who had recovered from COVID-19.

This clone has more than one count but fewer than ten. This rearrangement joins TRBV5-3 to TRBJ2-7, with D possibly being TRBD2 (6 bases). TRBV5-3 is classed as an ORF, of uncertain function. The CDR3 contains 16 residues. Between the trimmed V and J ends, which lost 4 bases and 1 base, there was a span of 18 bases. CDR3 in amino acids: CARSGTRAGLSYEQYF. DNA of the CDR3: TGTGCCAGAAGCGGGACTCGGGCAGGGCTGTCCTACGAGCAGTACTTC.

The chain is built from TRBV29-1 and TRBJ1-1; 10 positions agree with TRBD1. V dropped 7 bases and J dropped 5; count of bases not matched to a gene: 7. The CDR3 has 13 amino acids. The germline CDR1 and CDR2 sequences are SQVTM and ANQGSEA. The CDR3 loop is CSAHGQGVTEAFF. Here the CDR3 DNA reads TGCAGCGCTCACGGACAGGGGGTAACTGAAGCTTTCTTT.

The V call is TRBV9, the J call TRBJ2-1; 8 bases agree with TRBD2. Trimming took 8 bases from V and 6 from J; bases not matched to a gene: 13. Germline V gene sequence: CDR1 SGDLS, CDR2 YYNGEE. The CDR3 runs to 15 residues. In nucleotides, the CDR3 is TGTGCCAGTCGCCAGGGACTAGGAGGCTCCAATGAGCAGTTCTTC. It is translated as CASRQGLGGSNEQFF.

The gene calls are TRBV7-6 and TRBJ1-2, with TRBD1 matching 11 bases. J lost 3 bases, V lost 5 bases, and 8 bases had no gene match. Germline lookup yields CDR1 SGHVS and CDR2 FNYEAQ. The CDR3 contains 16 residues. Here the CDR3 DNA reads TGTGCCAGCAGCCCGATGGGGGACAGGGGGGACTATGGCTACACCTTC. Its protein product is CASSPMGDRGDYGYTF.

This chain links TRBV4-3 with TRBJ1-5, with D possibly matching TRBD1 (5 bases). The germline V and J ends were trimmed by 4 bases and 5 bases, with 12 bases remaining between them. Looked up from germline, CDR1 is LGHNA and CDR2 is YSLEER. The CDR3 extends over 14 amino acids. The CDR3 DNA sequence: TGCGCCAGCAGCCGCAGACAGTCTGATCAGCCCCAGCATTTT. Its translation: CASSRRQSDQPQHF.

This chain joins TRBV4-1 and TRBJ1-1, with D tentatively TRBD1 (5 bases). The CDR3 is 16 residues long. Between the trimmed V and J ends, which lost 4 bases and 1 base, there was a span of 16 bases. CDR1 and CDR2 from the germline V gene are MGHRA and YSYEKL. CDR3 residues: CASSRQGGGSNTEAFF. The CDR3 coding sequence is TGCGCCAGCAGCCGCCAGGGCGGGGGTTCGAACACTGAAGCTTTCTTT.

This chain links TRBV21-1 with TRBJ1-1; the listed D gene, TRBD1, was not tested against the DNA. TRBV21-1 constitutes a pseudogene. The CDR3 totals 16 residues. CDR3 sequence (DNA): TGTGCCAGCAGGCAAGGGATTCAGGGAAAGAACACTGAAGCTTTCTTT. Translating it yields CASRQGIQGKNTEAFF.

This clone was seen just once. CDR3 region: CATSDGRTVTDTQYF. The DNA of the CDR3 is TGTGCCACCAGTGATGGGCGGACAGTCACAGATACGCAGTATTTT. The chain recombines TRBV24-1 with TRBJ2-3; D may be TRBD1 (6 bases). Germline CDR1 is KGHDR and CDR2 is SFDVKD. The CDR3 length is 15 residues. Trimming pared 3 bases from V and 2 bases from J, leaving 11 bases between.

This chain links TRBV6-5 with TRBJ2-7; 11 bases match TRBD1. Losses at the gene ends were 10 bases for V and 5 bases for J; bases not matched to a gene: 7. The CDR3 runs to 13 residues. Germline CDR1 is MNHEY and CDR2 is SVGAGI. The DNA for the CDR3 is TGTGCCACCTCGGGACAGGGGGGAGACGAGCAGTACTTC. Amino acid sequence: CATSGQGGDEQYF.

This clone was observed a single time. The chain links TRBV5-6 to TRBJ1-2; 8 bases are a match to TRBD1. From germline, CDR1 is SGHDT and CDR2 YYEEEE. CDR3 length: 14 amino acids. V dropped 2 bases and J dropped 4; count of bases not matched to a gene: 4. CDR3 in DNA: TGTGCCAGCAGCTTACCGGACAGGGCCTATGGCTACACCTTC. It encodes CASSLPDRAYGYTF.

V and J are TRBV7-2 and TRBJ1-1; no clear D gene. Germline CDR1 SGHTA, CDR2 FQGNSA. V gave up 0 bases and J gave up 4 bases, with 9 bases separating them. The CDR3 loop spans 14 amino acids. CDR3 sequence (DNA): TGTGCCAGCAGCTTAGCGGCAGAAGTCACTGAAGCTTTCTTT. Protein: CASSLAAEVTEAFF.

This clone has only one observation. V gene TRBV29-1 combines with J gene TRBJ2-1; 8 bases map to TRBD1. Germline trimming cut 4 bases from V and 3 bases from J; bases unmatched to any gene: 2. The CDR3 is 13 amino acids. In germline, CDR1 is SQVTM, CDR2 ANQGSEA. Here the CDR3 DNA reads TGCAGCGTTGCAGGGGGCGACTACAATGAGCAGTTCTTC. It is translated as CSVAGGDYNEQFF.

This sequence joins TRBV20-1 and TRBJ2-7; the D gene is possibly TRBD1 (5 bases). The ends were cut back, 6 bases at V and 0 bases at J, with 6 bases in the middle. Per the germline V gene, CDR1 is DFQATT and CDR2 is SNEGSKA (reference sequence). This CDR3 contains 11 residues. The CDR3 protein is CSAGDSYEQYF. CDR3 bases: TGCAGTGCAGGGGACTCCTACGAGCAGTACTTC.

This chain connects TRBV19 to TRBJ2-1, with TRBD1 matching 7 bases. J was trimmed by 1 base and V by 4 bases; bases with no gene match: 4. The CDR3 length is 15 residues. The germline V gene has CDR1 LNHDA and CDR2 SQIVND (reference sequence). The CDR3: CASSNRQGSYNEQFF. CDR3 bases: TGTGCCAGTAGTAACCGACAGGGATCCTACAATGAGCAGTTCTTC.

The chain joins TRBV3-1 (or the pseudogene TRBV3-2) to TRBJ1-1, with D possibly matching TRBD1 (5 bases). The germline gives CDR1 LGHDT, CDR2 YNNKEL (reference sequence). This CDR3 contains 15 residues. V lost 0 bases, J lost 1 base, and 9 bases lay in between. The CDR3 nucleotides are TGTGCCAGCAGCCAAGATCTGCAGGGGAACACTGAAGCTTTCTTT. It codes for CASSQDLQGNTEAFF.

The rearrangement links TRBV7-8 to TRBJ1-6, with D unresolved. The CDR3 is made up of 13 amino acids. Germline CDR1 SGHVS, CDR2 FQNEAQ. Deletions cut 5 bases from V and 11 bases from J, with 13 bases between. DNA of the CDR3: TGTGCCAGCAGCCTACGCCTCGGGGCACCCCTCCACTTT. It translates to CASSLRLGAPLHF.

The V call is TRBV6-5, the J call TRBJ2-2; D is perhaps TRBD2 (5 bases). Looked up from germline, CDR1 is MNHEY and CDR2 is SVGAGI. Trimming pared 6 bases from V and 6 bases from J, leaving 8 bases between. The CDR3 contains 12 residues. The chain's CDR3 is CASRNGAGELFF. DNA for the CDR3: TGTGCCAGCAGAAACGGGGCCGGGGAGCTGTTTTTT.

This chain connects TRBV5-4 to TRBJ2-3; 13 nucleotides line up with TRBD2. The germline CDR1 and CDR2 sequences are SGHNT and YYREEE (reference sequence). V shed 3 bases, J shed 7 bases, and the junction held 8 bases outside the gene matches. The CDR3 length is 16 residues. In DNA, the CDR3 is TGTGCCAGCAGCTCCCCGGGACTAGCGGGGCAATATACGCAGTATTTT. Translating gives CASSSPGLAGQYTQYF.

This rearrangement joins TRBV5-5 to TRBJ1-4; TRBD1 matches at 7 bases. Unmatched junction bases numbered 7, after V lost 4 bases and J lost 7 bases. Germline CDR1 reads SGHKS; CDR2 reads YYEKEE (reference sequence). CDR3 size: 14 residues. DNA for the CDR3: TGTGCCAGCAGCCTCAGGGGGTTTGGTGAAAAACTGTTTTTT. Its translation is CASSLRGFGEKLFF. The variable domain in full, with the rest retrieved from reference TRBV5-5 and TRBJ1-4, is DAGVTQSPTHLIKTRGQQVTLRCSPISGHKSVSWYQQVLGQGPQFIFQYYEKEERGRGNFPDRFSARQFPNYSSELNVNALLLGDSALYLCASSLRGFGEKLFFGSGTQLSVL.

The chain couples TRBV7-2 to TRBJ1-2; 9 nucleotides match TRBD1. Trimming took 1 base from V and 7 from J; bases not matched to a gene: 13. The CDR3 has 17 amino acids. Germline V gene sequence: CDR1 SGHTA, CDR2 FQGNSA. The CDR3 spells CASSLGFGDRDPFGYTF. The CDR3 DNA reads TGTGCCAGCAGCTTAGGTTTCGGGGACAGGGACCCTTTTGGCTACACCTTC.

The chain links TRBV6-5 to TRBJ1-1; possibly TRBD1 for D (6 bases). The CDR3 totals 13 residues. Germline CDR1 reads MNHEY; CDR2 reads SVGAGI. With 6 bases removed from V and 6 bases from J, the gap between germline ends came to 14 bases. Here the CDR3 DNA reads TGTGCCAGCAGCATAAGACAGGTATCTGAAGCTTTCTTT. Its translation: CASSIRQVSEAFF.

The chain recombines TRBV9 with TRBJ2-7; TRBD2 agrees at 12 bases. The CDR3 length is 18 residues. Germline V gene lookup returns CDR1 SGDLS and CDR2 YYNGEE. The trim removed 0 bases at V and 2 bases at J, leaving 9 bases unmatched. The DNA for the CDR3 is TGTGCCAGCAGCGTAGCCCCTAGCGGGGGGGCAGTTCCCTACGAGCAGTACTTC. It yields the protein CASSVAPSGGAVPYEQYF.

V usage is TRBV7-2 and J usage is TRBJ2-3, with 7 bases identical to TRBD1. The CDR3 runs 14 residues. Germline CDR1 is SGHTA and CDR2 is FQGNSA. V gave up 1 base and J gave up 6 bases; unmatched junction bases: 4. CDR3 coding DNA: TGTGCCAGCAGCTTAGGGACAGGCCGGGATACGCAGTATTTT. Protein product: CASSLGTGRDTQYF.

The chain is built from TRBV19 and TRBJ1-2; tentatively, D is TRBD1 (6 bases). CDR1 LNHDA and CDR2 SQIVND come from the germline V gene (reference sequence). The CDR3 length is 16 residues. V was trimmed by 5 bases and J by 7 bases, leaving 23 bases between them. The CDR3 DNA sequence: TGTGCCAGTAGTCCAAGACAGGACAACCCATCAGGTGGCTACACCTTC. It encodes CASSPRQDNPSGGYTF. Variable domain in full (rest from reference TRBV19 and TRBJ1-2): DGGITQSPKYLFRKEGQNVTLSCEQNLNHDAMYWYRQDPGQGLRLIYYSQIVNDFQKGDIAEGYSVSREKKESFPLTVTSAQKNPTAFYLCASSPRQDNPSGGYTFGSGTRLTVV.

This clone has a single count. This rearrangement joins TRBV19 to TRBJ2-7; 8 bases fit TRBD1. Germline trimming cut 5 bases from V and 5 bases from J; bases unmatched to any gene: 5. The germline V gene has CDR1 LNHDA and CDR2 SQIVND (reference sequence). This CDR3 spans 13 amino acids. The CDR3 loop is CASSRGQVDEQYF. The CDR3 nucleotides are TGTGCCAGTAGTCGGGGACAGGTCGACGAGCAGTACTTC.

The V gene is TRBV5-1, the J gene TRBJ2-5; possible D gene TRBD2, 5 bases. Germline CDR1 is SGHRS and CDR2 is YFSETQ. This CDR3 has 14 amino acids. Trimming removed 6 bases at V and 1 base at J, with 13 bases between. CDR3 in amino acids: CASMPGSTQETQYF. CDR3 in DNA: TGCGCCAGCATGCCGGGGAGTACCCAAGAGACCCAGTACTTC.

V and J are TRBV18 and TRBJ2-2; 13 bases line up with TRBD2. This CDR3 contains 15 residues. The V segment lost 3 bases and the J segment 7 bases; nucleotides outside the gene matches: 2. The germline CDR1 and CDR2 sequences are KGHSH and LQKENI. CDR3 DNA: TGTGCCAGCTCACCGACTAGCGGGAGGTTCGGGGAGCTGTTTTTT. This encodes CASSPTSGRFGELFF.

The DNA of the CDR3 is TGTGCCAGCAGTGGAACAGGGGCCAGGGAGACCCAGTACTTC. Translating it yields CASSGTGARETQYF. V is TRBV2 and J is TRBJ2-5, with 7 positions matching TRBD1. Unmatched junction bases numbered 7, after V lost 4 bases and J lost 5 bases. Germline V gene lookup returns CDR1 SNHLY and CDR2 FYNNEI. The CDR3 loop spans 14 amino acids.

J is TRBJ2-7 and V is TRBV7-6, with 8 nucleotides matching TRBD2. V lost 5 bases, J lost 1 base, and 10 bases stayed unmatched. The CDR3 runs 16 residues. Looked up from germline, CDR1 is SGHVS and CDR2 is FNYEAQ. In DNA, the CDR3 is TGTGCCAGCAGCCCAGGGGCGGGAGGACAATCCTACGAGCAGTACTTC. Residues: CASSPGAGGQSYEQYF.